These 8 T cell receptor beta chains share one sample of origin, sequenced in a study of CD8 T cells in ankylosing spondylitis. Via MiXCR, TCRdb re-called the 5' RACE reads, giving one row per CDR3 protein. The table has 150,000 to 200,000 distinct CDR3 sequences, approximately 10% seen once. The sequencing sample was made of blood, either unsorted or a sorted T cell fraction (not recorded which). The receptors shown here come from a male donor with ankylosing spondylitis or in good health (not recorded which).

The chain has TRBV20-1 and TRBJ2-5, with 8 bases identical to TRBD2. The CDR3 is 15 amino acids. The J segment lost 1 base and the V segment lost 3 bases, leaving 7 bases of the junction unmatched. CDR1 is DFQATT and CDR2 is SNEGSKA in the germline V gene (reference sequence). The CDR3 here is CSASAAGGRQETQYF. The CDR3 DNA sequence: TGCAGTGCTAGTGCGGCGGGGGGCCGCCAAGAGACCCAGTACTTC.

This clonotype was recorded many times. The genes are TRBV20-1 and TRBJ1-1; D not resolved. Germline V gives CDR1 DFQATT, CDR2 SNEGSKA (reference sequence). CDR3 length equals 12 residues. With 3 bases removed from V and 3 bases from J, the gap between germline ends came to 8 bases. CDR3 in DNA: TGCAGTGCTAGTCAAGGAGACACTGAAGCTTTCTTT. Translating gives CSASQGDTEAFF.

This chain links TRBV5-1 with TRBJ2-3; D may correspond to TRBD1 or TRBD2 (5 bases each). The V end lost 0 bases, the J end lost 3 bases, and 14 bases lay between the germline ends. The CDR3 spans 16 residues. Germline CDR1 reads SGHRS; CDR2 reads YFSETQ. The CDR3 coding sequence is TGCGCCAGCAGCTTGGTGCAGCGAGGGGCAACAGATACGCAGTATTTT. Translation gives CASSLVQRGATDTQYF.

This chain joins TRBV5-1 and TRBJ1-2, with D tentatively TRBD1 (5 bases). The CDR3 loop spans 15 amino acids. In germline, CDR1 is SGHRS, CDR2 YFSETQ. V was clipped by 2 bases and J by 4 bases, with 15 bases between them. CDR3 region: CASSFTGPEPYGYTF. The CDR3 bases are TGCGCCAGCAGCTTCACAGGCCCTGAGCCCTATGGCTACACCTTC. Full variable domain (rest looked up from reference TRBV5-1 and TRBJ1-2): KAGVTQTPRYLIKTRGQQVTLSCSPISGHRSVSWYQQTPGQGLQFLFEYFSETQRNKGNFPGRFSGRQFSNSRSEMNVSTLELGDSALYLCASSFTGPEPYGYTFGSGTRLTVV.

This clonotype was observed many times. The V call is TRBV20-1, the J call TRBJ2-7; tentatively, D is TRBD2 (6 bases). This CDR3 has 15 amino acids. V lost 3 bases, J lost 1 base, and 16 bases lay in between. The germline V gene encodes CDR1 DFQATT and CDR2 SNEGSKA (reference sequence). The CDR3 nucleotides read TGCAGTGCTAGTGATGTAGGACGGGGGTCCTACGAGCAGTACTTC. This encodes CSASDVGRGSYEQYF.

This clonotype was counted many times. The chain employs TRBV5-1 and TRBJ2-2, with 8 bases fitting TRBD1. The CDR3 runs to 16 residues. From germline, CDR1 is SGHRS and CDR2 YFSETQ. V dropped 1 base and J dropped 5; count of bases not matched to a gene: 7. The CDR3: CASSLTGGTLTGELFF. DNA of the CDR3: TGCGCCAGCAGCTTGACAGGGGGAACTCTGACCGGGGAGCTGTTTTTT.

The chain carries TRBV9 and TRBJ2-1, with 8 positions matching TRBD2. V dropped 6 bases and J dropped 2; count of bases not matched to a gene: 16. The germline CDR1 and CDR2 sequences are SGDLS and YYNGEE. The CDR3 spans 18 residues. CDR3 in DNA: TGTGCCAGCAAAACCCGGGGACTAGTGGACCTAGCCTACAATGAGCAGTTCTTC. Residues: CASKTRGLVDLAYNEQFF.

This sequence joins TRBV7-9 and TRBJ2-2; no clear D gene. The germline V and J ends were trimmed by 1 base and 4 bases, with 7 bases remaining between them. CDR1 and CDR2 (germline): SEHNR, FQNEAQ (reference sequence). The CDR3 contains 14 residues. CDR3 protein: CASSLGASTGELFF. The CDR3, as DNA: TGTGCCAGCAGCTTAGGCGCCAGCACCGGGGAGCTGTTTTTT. Full variable domain (rest looked up from reference TRBV7-9 and TRBJ2-2): DTGVSQNPRHKITKRGQNVTFRCDPISEHNRLYWYRQTLGQGPEFLTYFQNEAQLEKSRLLSDRFSAERPKGSFSTLEIQRTEQGDSAMYLCASSLGASTGELFFGEGSRLTVL.